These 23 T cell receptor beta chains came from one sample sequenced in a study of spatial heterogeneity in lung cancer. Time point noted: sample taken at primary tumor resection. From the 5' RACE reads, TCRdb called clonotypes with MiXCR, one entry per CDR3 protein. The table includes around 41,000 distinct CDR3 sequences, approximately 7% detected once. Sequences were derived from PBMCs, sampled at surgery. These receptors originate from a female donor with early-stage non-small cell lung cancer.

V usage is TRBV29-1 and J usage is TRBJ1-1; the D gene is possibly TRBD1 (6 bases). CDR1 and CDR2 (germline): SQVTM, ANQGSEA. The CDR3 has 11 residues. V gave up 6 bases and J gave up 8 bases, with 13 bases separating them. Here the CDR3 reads CSVMTGSEAFF. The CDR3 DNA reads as TGCAGCGTCATGACAGGCTCCGAAGCTTTCTTT.

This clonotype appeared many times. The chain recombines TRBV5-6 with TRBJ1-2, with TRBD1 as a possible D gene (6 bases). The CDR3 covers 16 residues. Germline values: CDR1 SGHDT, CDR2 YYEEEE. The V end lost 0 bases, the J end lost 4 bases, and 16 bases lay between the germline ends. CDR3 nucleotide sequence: TGTGCCAGCAGCTTGGCCCAAATGGACAGTTTCTATGGCTACACCTTC. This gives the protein CASSLAQMDSFYGYTF.

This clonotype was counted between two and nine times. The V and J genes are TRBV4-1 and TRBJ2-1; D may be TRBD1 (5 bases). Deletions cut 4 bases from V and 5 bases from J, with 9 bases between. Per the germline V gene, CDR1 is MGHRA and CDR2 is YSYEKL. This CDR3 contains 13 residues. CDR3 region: CASSRATDNEQFF. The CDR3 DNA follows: TGCGCCAGCAGCCGGGCGACAGACAATGAGCAGTTCTTC.

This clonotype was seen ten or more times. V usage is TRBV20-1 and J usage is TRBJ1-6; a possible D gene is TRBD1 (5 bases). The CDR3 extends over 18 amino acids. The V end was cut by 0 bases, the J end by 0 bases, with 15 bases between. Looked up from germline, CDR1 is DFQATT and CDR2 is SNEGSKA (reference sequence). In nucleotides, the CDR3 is TGCAGTGCTAGAGATGGGGCCCGACTCAGCTCCTATAATTCACCCCTCCACTTT. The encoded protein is CSARDGARLSSYNSPLHF.

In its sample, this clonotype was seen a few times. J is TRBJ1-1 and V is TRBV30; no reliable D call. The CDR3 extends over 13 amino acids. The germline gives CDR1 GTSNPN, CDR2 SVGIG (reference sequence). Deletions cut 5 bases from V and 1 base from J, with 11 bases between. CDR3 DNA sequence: TGTGCCTGGGCCTCAGGCGCGAACACTGAAGCTTTCTTT. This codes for CAWASGANTEAFF.

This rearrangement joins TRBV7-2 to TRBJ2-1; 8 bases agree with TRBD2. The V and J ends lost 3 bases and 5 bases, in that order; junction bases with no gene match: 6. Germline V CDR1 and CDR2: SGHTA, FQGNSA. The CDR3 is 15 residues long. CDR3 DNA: TGTGCCAGCAGCTTCGGACTAGCAGGGAACAATGAGCAGTTCTTC. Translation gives CASSFGLAGNNEQFF.

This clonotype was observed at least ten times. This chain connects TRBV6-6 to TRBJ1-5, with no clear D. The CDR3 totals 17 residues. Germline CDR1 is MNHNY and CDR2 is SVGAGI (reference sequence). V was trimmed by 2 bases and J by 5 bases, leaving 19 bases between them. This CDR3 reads CASSYPDFANQDQPQHF. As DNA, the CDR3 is TGTGCCAGCAGTTACCCCGATTTTGCGAACCAGGATCAGCCCCAGCATTTT.

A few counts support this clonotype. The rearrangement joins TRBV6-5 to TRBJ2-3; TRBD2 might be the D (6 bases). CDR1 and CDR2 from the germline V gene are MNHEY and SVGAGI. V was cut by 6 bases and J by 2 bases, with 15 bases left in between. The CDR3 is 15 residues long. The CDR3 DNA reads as TGTGCCAGCAGGACCGGGACTCACCACACAGATACGCAGTATTTT. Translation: CASRTGTHHTDTQYF.

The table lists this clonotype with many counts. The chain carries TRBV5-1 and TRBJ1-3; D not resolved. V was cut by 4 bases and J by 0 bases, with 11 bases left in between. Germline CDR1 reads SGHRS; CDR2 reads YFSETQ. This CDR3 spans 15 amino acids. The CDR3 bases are TGCGCCAGCAGCCCGTTTGGATACTCTGGAAACACCATATATTTT. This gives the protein CASSPFGYSGNTIYF.

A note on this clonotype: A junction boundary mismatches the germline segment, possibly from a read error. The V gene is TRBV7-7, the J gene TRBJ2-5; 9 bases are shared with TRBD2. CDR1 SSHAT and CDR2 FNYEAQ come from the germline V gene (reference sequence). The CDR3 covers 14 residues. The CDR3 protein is CASSPASGIETQYF. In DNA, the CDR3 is TGTGCTAGCAGCCCAGCTAGCGGGATAGAGACCCAGTACTTC.

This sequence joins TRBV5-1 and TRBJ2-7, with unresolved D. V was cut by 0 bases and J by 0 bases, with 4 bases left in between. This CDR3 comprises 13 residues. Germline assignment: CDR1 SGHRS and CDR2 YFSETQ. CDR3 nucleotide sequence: TGCGCCAGCAGCTTGGAAAACTCCTACGAGCAGTACTTC. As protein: CASSLENSYEQYF.

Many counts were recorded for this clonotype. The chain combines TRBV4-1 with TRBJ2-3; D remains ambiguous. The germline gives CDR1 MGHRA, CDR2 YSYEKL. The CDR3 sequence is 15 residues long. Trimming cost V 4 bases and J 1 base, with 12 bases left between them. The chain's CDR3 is CASSRIYEGTDTQYF. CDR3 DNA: TGCGCCAGCAGCCGGATATATGAGGGCACAGATACGCAGTATTTT.

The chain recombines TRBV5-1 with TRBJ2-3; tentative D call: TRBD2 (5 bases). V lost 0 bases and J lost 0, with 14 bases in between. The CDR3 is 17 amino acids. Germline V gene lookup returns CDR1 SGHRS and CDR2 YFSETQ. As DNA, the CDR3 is TGCGCCAGCAGCTTGGGCCCGGCTAGCTGGAGCACAGATACGCAGTATTTT. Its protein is CASSLGPASWSTDTQYF.

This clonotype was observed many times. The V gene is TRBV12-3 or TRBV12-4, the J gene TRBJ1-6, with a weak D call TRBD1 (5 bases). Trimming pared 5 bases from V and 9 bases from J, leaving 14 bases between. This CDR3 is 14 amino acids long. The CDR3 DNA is TGTGCCAGCAGTGGACCTTCCGGGGGTTCACCCCTCCACTTT. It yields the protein CASSGPSGGSPLHF.

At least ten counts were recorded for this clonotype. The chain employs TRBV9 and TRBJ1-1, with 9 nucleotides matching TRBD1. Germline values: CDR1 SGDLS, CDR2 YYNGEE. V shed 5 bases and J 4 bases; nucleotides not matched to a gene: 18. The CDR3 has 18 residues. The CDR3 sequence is CASRIAPGQGGVATEAFF. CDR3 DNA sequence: TGTGCCAGCAGGATAGCCCCGGGACAGGGTGGAGTAGCCACTGAAGCTTTCTTT.

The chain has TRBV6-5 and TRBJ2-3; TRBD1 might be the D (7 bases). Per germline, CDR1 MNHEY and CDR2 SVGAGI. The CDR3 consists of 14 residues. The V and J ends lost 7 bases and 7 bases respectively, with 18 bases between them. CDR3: CASTNGGGPHTQYF. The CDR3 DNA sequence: TGTGCCAGCACCAACGGAGGGGGCCCTCATACGCAGTATTTT.

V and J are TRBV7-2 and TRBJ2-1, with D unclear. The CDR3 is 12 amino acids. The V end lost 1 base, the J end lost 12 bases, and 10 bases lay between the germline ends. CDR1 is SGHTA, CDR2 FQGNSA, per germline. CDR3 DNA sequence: TGTGCCAGCAGCTTAGATGCAGTCGCGCAGTTCTTC. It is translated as CASSLDAVAQFF.

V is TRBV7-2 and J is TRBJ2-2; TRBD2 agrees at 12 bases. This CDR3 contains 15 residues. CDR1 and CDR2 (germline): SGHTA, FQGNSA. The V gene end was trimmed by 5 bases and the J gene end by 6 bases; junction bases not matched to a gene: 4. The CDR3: CASSPRTSGAGELFF. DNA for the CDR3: TGTGCCAGCAGCCCGCGGACTAGCGGGGCCGGGGAGCTGTTTTTT.

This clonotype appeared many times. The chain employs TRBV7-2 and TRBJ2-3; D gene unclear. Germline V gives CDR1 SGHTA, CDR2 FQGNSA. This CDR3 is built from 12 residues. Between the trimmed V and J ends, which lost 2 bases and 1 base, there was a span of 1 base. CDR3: CASSLRTDTQYF. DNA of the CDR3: TGTGCCAGCAGCTTACGCACAGATACGCAGTATTTT.

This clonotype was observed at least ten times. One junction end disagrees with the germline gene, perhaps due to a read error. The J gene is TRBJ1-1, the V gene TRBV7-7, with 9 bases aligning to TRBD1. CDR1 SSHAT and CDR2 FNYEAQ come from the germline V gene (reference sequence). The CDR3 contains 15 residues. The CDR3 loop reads CASSRLDRGDTEAFF. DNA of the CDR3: TGTGCTAGCAGCAGACTGGACAGGGGTGACACTGAAGCTTTCTTT.

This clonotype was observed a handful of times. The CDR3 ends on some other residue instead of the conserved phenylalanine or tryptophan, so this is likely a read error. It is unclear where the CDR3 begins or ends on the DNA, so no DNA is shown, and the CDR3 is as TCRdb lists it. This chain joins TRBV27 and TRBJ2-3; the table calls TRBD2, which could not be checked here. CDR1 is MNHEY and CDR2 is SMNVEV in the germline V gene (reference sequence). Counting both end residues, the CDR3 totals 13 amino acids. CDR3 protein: CASSPAEGLAGDI.

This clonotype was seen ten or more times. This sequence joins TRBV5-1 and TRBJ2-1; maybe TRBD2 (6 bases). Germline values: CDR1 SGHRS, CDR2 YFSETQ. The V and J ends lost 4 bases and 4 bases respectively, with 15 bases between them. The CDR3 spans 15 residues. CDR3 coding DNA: TGCGCCAGCAGCGAGATTCCGGGAGATTACAATGAGCAGTTCTTC. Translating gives CASSEIPGDYNEQFF.

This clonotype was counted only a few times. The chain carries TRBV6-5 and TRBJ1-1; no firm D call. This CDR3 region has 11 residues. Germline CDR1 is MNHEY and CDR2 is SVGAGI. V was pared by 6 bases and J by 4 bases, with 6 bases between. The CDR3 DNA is TGTGCCAGCAGGGACGGCACTGAAGCTTTCTTT. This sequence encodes CASRDGTEAFF.